The entry below gives a single TCR beta chain sequence along with its context. Its matching antigen is unknown. After removal of 2 bases from V and 6 bases from J, the junction contained 10 bases not matched to a gene. The CDR3 has 15 residues. CDR1 is SGHDT and CDR2 is YYEEEE in the germline V gene. Sequenced by immunoSEQ multiplex PCR; TCRdb stores in-frame clones only, minus some. The sample holds 40,000 or so clones, approximately 45% seen once. This sample is drawn from a study of cytotoxic CD8 clonotypes in ibrutinib-treated CLL. Overall study results and limits: Clonality went up at ibrutinib response and then declined back toward baseline at progression.

This specimen was PBMCs, taken before ibrutinib treatment. The clonotype originates from a human donor with chronic lymphocytic leukemia. The chain carries TRBV5-6 and TRBJ1-1; 7 nucleotides align to TRBD1. The CDR3 DNA is TGTGCCAGCAGCTTTATGGGAGGGACAGTCCCTGAAGCTTTCTTT. Amino acids: CASSFMGGTVPEAFF. The full variable domain, in which reference TRBV5-6 and TRBJ1-1 provide the parts outside the CDR3, is DAGVTQSPTHLIKTRGQQVTLRCSPKSGHDTVSWYQQALGQGPQFIFQYYEEEERQRGNFPDRFSGHQFPNYSSELNVNALLLGDSALYLCASSFMGGTVPEAFFGQGTRLTVV.